These 16 T cell receptor beta chains were sequenced from one sample in a study of technical replicates of blood from several donors. Repertoires were generated with immunoSEQ multiplex PCR, while TCRdb's copy carries only in-frame clones and drops some. The data contain approximately 70,000 clones, roughly 96% of them seen just once; the ten biggest clones take up approximately 0.24%. Sample: T cells isolated from PBMCs. All receptors derive from a human donor in good health.

The V and J genes are TRBV11-2 and TRBJ2-7, with 8 nucleotides matching TRBD1. Trimming took 4 bases from V and 3 from J; bases not matched to a gene: 14. The germline V gene encodes CDR1 SGHAT and CDR2 FQNNGV. The CDR3 loop spans 17 amino acids. The CDR3, as DNA: TGTGCCAGCAGCTCGGACGCCCGGACAGGGTTATTCTACGAGCAGTACTTC. Its protein product is CASSSDARTGLFYEQYF.

This sequence joins TRBV11-2 and TRBJ1-1; TRBD1 might be the D (5 bases). Germline V gene data show CDR1 as SGHAT and CDR2 as FQNNGV. The CDR3 spans 15 residues. The germline V and J ends were trimmed by 0 bases and 3 bases, with 11 bases remaining between them. CDR3 nucleotides: TGTGCCAGCAGCTTAGATTGGCAGGGCCACACTGAAGCTTTCTTT. Protein product: CASSLDWQGHTEAFF.

The chain links TRBV4-1 to TRBJ2-1; 9 nucleotides match TRBD2. The CDR3 spans 17 residues. The trim removed 4 bases at V and 4 bases at J, leaving 11 bases unmatched. Germline-derived CDR1 and CDR2 are MGHRA and YSYEKL. For the CDR3, the DNA is TGCGCCAGCAGCCGTTCGACTAGCGGCTCTTTATACAATGAGCAGTTCTTC. It encodes CASSRSTSGSLYNEQFF.

This chain connects TRBV2 to TRBJ1-1, with TRBD1 as a possible D gene (6 bases). This CDR3 has 11 residues. The germline V gene encodes CDR1 SNHLY and CDR2 FYNNEI. Trimming pared 10 bases from V and 10 bases from J, leaving 16 bases between. For the CDR3, the DNA is TGTGCCATCTACGGAGGCAGGGGAGCTTTCTTT. It is translated as CAIYGGRGAFF.

The chain recombines TRBV11-2 with TRBJ1-1, with TRBD1 matching 9 bases. Germline-derived CDR1 and CDR2 are SGHAT and FQNNGV. CDR3 size: 15 residues. Losses at the gene ends were 5 bases for V and 1 base for J; bases not matched to a gene: 5. The chain's CDR3 is CASSPRTGENTEAFF. The CDR3 nucleotides are TGTGCCAGCAGCCCCAGGACAGGGGAGAACACTGAAGCTTTCTTT.

Only one count was recorded for this clone. This chain uses TRBV30 with TRBJ1-1, with D possibly TRBD1 on 6 matching bases. The CDR3 covers 14 residues. Trimming removed 2 bases from V and 5 bases from J, with 15 bases in between. Germline V gene lookup returns CDR1 GTSNPN and CDR2 SVGIG (reference sequence). The CDR3 loop reads CAWSPGAGLTEAFF. CDR3 coding DNA: TGTGCCTGGAGTCCAGGGGCCGGTTTGACTGAAGCTTTCTTT. Supplemented by reference TRBV30 and TRBJ1-1, the full variable domain reads SQTIHQWPATLVQPVGSPLSLECTVEGTSNPNLYWYRQAAGRGLQLLFYSVGIGQISSEVPQNLSASRPQDRQFILSSKKLLLSDSGFYLCAWSPGAGLTEAFFGQGTRLTVV.

The CDR3 DNA reads as TGTGCCAGCAGTCTAAGGACTAGCGGGAGAATAAGGTCCTACGAGCAGTACTTC. Protein: CASSLRTSGRIRSYEQYF. V and J are TRBV28 and TRBJ2-7, with 13 bases matching TRBD2. The CDR3 loop spans 18 amino acids. In germline, CDR1 is MDHEN, CDR2 SYDVKM. J was trimmed by 1 base and V by 5 bases; bases with no gene match: 11. The full variable domain, completed using reference TRBV28 and TRBJ2-7, is DVKVTQSSRYLVKRTGEKVFLECVQDMDHENMFWYRQDPGLGLRLIYFSYDVKMKEKGDIPEGYSVSREKKERFSLILESASTNQTSMYLCASSLRTSGRIRSYEQYFGPGTRLTVT.

The chain joins TRBV5-6 to TRBJ2-7; TRBD2 might be the D (6 bases). The germline gives CDR1 SGHDT, CDR2 YYEEEE. The CDR3 sequence is 12 residues long. Between the trimmed V and J ends, which lost 4 bases and 4 bases, there was a span of 9 bases. This chain's CDR3 is CASSEGLYEQYF. CDR3 nucleotides: TGTGCCAGCAGCGAGGGACTTTACGAGCAGTACTTC.

J is TRBJ2-7 and V is TRBV9; the match to TRBD2 covers 8 bases. J lost 3 bases, V lost 4 bases, and 12 bases had no gene match. The CDR3 loop spans 16 amino acids. CDR1 and CDR2 from the germline V gene are SGDLS and YYNGEE. The CDR3 DNA is TGTGCCAGCAGCCTCCAGGGTAGCGGGGCCCACTACGAGCAGTACTTC. The encoded protein is CASSLQGSGAHYEQYF.

The chain is built from TRBV4-1 and TRBJ1-5; possibly TRBD1 for D (6 bases). V dropped 3 bases and J dropped 5 bases, with 11 bases sitting between them. The CDR3 runs to 14 residues. The V gene's germline CDR1 is MGHRA and CDR2 YSYEKL. The CDR3 DNA sequence: TGCGCCAGCAGCCAGGGACATACGGATCAGCCCCAGCATTTT. Protein sequence: CASSQGHTDQPQHF.

The chain employs TRBV7-9 and TRBJ2-7, with 9 bases aligning to TRBD1. The CDR3 runs to 15 residues. J gave up 7 bases and V 7 bases, and 14 bases lay outside the gene matches. The germline V gene encodes CDR1 SEHNR and CDR2 FQNEAQ (reference sequence). The CDR3 sequence: CASTDYRDRVAEQYF. The CDR3 DNA follows: TGTGCCAGCACAGACTACCGGGACAGGGTTGCTGAGCAGTACTTC.

The CDR3 region has the DNA TGTGCCACCAGCAGCGGAACAGGGGGGTATGGCTACACCTTC. Translation gives CATSSGTGGYGYTF. The V call is TRBV15, the J call TRBJ1-2, with 8 bases lining up with TRBD1. Germline V gene sequence: CDR1 LNHNV, CDR2 YYDKDF (reference sequence). After removal of 3 bases from V and 5 bases from J, the junction contained 5 bases not matched to a gene. The CDR3 consists of 14 residues. Together with reference TRBV15 and TRBJ1-2, the CDR3 gives the full variable domain: DAMVIQNPRYQVTQFGKPVTLSCSQTLNHNVMYWYQQKSSQAPKLLFHYYDKDFNNEADTPDNFQSRRPNTSFCFLDIRSPGLGDTAMYLCATSSGTGGYGYTFGSGTRLTVV.

The V and J genes are TRBV7-8 and TRBJ1-1, with D maybe TRBD1 (6 bases). The ends were cut back, 3 bases at V and 0 bases at J, with 8 bases in the middle. The CDR3 is made up of 14 amino acids. Germline CDR1 and CDR2: SGHVS and FQNEAQ. CDR3 nucleotide sequence: TGTGCCAGCAGCTTGGGGGCATTGAACACTGAAGCTTTCTTT. Its translation is CASSLGALNTEAFF.

The V call is TRBV2, the J call TRBJ2-7; the match to TRBD2 covers 7 bases. This CDR3 contains 17 residues. Germline V lookup: CDR1 SNHLY, CDR2 FYNNEI. The trim removed 2 bases at V and 2 bases at J, leaving 12 bases unmatched. CDR3: CASSEWGLGRAAYEQYF. The CDR3 DNA is TGTGCCAGCAGTGAATGGGGTCTGGGGAGGGCCGCCTACGAGCAGTACTTC.

The chain recombines TRBV7-8 with TRBJ2-5; 9 bases map to TRBD2. The V and J ends lost 5 bases and 1 base, in that order; junction bases with no gene match: 8. Germline lookup yields CDR1 SGHVS and CDR2 FQNEAQ. CDR3 size: 16 residues. The CDR3 is CASSPKLAGGQETQYF. As DNA, the CDR3 is TGTGCCAGCAGCCCAAAACTAGCGGGCGGCCAAGAGACCCAGTACTTC.

This chain links TRBV28 with TRBJ2-1; TRBD2 matches 8 bases. CDR1 and CDR2 from the germline V gene are MDHEN and SYDVKM. This CDR3 contains 14 residues. V trimming: 5 bases; J trimming: 7 bases; junction bases outside the gene matches: 7. CDR3 nucleotide sequence: TGTGCCAGCAGTATCCCCGGGGGGGCGAATGAGCAGTTCTTC. Translating gives CASSIPGGANEQFF.